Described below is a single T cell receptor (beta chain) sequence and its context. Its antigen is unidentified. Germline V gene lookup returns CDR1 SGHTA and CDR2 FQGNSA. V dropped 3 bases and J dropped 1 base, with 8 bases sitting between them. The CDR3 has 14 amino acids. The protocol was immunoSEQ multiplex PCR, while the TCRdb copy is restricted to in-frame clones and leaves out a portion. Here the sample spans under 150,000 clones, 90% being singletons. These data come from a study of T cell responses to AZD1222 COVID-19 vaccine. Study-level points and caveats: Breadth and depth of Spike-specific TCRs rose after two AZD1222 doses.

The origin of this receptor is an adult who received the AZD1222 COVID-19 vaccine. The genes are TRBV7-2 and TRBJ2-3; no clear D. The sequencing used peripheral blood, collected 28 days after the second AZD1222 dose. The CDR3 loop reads CASSLAPGTDTQYF. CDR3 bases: TGTGCCAGCAGCTTGGCGCCCGGCACAGATACGCAGTATTTT.